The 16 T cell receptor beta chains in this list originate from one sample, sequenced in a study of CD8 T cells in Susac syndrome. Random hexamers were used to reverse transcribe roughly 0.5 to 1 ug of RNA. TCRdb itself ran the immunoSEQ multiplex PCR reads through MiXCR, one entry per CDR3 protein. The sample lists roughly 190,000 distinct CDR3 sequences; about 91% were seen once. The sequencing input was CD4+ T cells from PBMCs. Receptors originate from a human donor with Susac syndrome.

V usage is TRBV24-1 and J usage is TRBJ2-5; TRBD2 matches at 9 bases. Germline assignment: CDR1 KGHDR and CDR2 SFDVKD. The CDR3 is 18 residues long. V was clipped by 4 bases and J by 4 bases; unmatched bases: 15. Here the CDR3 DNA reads TGTGCCACCAGTGACCCTAAGGATAGCGGGAGACGGGGAGAGACCCAGTACTTC. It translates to CATSDPKDSGRRGETQYF.

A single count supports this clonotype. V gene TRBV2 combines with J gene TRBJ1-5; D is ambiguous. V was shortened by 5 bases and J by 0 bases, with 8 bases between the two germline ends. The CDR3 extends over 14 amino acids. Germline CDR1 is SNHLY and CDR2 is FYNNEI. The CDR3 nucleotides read TGTGCCAGCAGTCTCTTCGTTAGCAATCAGCCCCAGCATTTT. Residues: CASSLFVSNQPQHF. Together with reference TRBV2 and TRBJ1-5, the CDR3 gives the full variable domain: EPEVTQTPSHQVTQMGQEVILRCVPISNHLYFYWYRQILGQKVEFLVSFYNNEISEKSEIFDDQFSVERPDGSNFTLKIRSTKLEDSAMYFCASSLFVSNQPQHFGDGTRLSIL.

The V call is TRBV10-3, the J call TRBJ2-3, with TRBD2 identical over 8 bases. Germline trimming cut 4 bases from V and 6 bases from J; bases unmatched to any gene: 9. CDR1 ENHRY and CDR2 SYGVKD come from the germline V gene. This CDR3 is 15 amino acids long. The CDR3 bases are TGTGCCATCAGTGCGGGGGGGAAGAGAGAGGATACGCAGTATTTT. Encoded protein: CAISAGGKREDTQYF.

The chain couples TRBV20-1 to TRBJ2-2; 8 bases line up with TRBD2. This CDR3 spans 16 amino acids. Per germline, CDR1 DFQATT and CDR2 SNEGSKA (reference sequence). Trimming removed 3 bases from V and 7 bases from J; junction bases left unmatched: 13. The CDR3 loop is CSASLGRGLVGGELFF. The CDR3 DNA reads TGCAGTGCTAGCCTCGGCCGGGGACTAGTGGGCGGGGAGCTGTTTTTT.

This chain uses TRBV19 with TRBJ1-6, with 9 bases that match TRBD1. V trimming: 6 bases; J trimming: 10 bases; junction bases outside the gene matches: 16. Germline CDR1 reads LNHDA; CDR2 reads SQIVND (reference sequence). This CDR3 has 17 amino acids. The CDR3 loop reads CASSNWGGGTGSSPLHF. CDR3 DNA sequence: TGTGCCAGTAGCAACTGGGGTGGCGGGACAGGGTCCTCACCCCTCCACTTT.

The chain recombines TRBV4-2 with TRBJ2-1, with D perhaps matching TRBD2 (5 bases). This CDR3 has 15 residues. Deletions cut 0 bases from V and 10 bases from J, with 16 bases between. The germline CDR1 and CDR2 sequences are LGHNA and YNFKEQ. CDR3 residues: CASSQERERVIEQFF. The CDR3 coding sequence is TGTGCCAGCAGCCAAGAACGTGAGAGGGTCATCGAGCAGTTCTTC.

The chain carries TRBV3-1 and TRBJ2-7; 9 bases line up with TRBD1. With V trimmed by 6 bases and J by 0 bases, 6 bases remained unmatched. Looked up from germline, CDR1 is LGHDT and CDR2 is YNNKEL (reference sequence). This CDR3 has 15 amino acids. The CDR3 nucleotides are TGTGCCAGCAGTTACGACAGGGGGAGCTCCTACGAGCAGTACTTC. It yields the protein CASSYDRGSSYEQYF.

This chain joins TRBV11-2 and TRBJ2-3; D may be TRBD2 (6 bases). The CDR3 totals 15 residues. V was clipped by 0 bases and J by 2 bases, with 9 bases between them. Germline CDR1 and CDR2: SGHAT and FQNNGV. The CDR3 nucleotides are TGTGCCAGCAGCTTAGACATAGCGGCCACAGATACGCAGTATTTT. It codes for CASSLDIAATDTQYF.

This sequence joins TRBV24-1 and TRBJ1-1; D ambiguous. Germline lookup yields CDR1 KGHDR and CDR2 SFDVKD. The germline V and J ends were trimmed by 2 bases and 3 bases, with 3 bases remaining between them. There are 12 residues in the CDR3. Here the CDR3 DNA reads TGTGCCACCAGTGATTCGGACACTGAAGCTTTCTTT. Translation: CATSDSDTEAFF.

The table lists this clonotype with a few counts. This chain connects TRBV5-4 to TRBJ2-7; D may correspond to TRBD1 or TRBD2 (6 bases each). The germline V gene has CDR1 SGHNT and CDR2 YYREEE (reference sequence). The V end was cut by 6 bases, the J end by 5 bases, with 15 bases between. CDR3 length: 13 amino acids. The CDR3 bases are TGTGCCAGCACCGGAGGGGGGAAGAACGAGCAGTACTTC. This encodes CASTGGGKNEQYF.

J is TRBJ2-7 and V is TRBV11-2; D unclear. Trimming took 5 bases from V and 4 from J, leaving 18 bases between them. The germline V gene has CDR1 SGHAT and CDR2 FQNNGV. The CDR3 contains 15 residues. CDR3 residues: CASSPGRRSPYEQYF. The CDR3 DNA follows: TGTGCCAGCAGCCCGGGTAGACGGTCGCCTTACGAGCAGTACTTC.

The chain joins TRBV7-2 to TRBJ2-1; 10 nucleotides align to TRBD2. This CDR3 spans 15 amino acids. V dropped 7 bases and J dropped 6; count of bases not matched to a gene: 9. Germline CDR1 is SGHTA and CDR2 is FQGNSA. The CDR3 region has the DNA TGTGCCAGCACCAGTCTAGCGGGAGAGATCAATGAGCAGTTCTTC. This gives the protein CASTSLAGEINEQFF.

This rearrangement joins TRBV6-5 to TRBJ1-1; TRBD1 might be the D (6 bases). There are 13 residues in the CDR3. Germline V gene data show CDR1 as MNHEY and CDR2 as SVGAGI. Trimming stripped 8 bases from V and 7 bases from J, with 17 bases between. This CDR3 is CASVANTGIEAFF. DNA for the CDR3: TGTGCCAGCGTCGCTAACACAGGGATTGAAGCTTTCTTT.

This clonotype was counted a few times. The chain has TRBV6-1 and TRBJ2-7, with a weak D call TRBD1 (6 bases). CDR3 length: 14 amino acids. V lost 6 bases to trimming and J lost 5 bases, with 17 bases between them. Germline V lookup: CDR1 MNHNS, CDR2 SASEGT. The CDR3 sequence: CASSLTRTVDEQYF. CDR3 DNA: TGTGCCAGCAGCCTCACCCGGACAGTAGACGAGCAGTACTTC.

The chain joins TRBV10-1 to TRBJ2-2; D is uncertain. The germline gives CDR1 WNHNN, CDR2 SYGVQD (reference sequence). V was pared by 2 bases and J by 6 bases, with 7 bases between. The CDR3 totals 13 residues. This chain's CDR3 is CASSERTAGELFF. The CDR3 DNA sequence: TGCGCCAGCAGTGAGAGAACAGCCGGGGAGCTGTTTTTT.

The CDR3 loop is CASSLEGLGNTEAFF. CDR3 bases: TGCGCCAGCAGCTTGGAGGGATTAGGGAACACTGAAGCTTTCTTT. The chain employs TRBV5-1 and TRBJ1-1, with no clear D. In germline, CDR1 is SGHRS, CDR2 YFSETQ. With 0 bases removed from V and 1 base from J, the gap between germline ends came to 10 bases. This CDR3 has 15 residues.